Listed below are T cell receptor beta chains from one sample, sequenced in a study of beta chain features in type 1 diabetes. Libraries were prepared by immunoSEQ multiplex PCR; TCRdb keeps only in-frame clonotypes and omits some of them. Of a few hundred thousand clones detected, 24% appear once; the ten largest clones hold 0.012%. Sequencing used naive CD4+ T cells from blood. These receptor sequences come from a woman aged 25-40 years with type 1 diabetes. CDR3s include the opening cysteine and the closing phenylalanine or tryptophan. Each record gives: J gene, clone size, V gene, CDR3 protein. Part of the rows lack a size; the others show once, few, many or a class for expanded clones.

TRBJ2-7 | . | TRBV7-9 | CASSSSGGSHEQYF
TRBJ2-2 | few | TRBV19 | CASLPWGGPNNGELFF
TRBJ2-1 | . | TRBV13 | CASSLVAQPEFF
TRBJ1-2 | . | TRBV5-1 | CASSLELGGDGYTF
TRBJ2-1 | . | TRBV21-1 | CAYLRGQFEQFF
TRBJ2-1 | few | TRBV10-3 | CAISANAGQGSYNEQFF
TRBJ1-1 | few | TRBV18 | CASSPTDREAFF
TRBJ2-5 | few | TRBV1 | CTSSLGLAGGLQETQYF
TRBJ1-2 | . | TRBV6-5 | CASSLGQGDGGYTF
TRBJ2-7 | . | TRBV5-1 | CASTSGMDEQYF
TRBJ1-2 | . | TRBV5-1 | CASSLARSYGYTF
TRBJ2-5 | few | TRBV29-1 | CSVAQQETQYF
TRBJ1-5 | few | TRBV6-1 | CASSPTGSRNQPQHF
TRBJ1-1 | . | TRBV15 | CATSRDRGLVNTEAFF
TRBJ1-4 | few | TRBV30 | CAWEGHGSEKLFF
TRBJ2-1 | . | TRBV2 | CASSVMGTSGNEQFF
TRBJ1-5 | . | TRBV7-9 | CASSFTGNQPQHF
TRBJ2-7 | . | TRBV15 | CATSREWTGAYEQYF
TRBJ2-7 | few | TRBV25-1 | CASIRDNSYEQYF
TRBJ2-5 | few | TRBV4-1 | CASSQEARETQYF
TRBJ2-1 | . | TRBV20-1 | CSARGGDEQFF
TRBJ2-7 | . | TRBV9 | CASSVVGGSDEQYF
TRBJ2-7 | . | TRBV27 | CASSLTTGSQEQYF
TRBJ1-2 | . | TRBV23-1 | CASSHTSGTGNIHGYTF
TRBJ2-7 | . | TRBV29-1 | CSVYPSELGYEQYF
TRBJ2-3 | few | TRBV9 | CASSVETGATQYF
TRBJ2-1 | few | TRBV18 | CASSPGQGYNEQFF
TRBJ2-1 | . | TRBV28 | CASRAVTGTFYNEQFF